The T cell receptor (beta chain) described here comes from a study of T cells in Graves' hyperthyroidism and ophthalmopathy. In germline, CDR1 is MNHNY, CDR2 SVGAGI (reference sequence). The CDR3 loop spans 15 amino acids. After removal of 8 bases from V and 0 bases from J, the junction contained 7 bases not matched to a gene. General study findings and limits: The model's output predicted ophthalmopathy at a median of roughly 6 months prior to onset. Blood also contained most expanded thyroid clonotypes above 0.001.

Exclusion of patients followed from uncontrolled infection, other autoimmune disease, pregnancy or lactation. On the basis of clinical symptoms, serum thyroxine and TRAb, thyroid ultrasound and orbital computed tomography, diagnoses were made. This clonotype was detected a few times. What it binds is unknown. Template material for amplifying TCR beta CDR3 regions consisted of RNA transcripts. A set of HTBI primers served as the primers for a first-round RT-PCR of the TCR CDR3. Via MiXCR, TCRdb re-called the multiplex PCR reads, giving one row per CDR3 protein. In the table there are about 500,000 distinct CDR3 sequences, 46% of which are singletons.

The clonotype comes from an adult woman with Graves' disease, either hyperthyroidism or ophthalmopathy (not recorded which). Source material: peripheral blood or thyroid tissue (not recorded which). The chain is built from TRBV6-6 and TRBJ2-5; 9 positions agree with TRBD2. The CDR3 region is CASSPTSGYQETQYF. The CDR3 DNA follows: TGTGCCAGCTCACCGACTAGCGGATACCAAGAGACCCAGTACTTC.